This is a list of T cell receptor beta chains from one sample in a study of vaccination and CD4 T cells after COVID-19. These receptors' antigens are unknown. TCRdb fed the PCR reads into MiXCR, producing one record per CDR3 protein. The data contain approximately 12,000 distinct CDR3 sequences, more than 25% of them singletons. The specimen sequenced was cultured CD4+ T cells from blood. The receptors come from a human donor with COVID-19. Both conserved end residues are part of each CDR3. Each record gives: J gene, V gene, clone size, D gene, CDR3 DNA, CDR3 protein. D genes are given only for firm matches. Not all rows give a size; the values are once, few, many and, for expanded clones, a class.

>TRBJ2-3|TRBV7-9|NA|NA
TGTGCCAGCAGCCTTTTGGGTAGCACAGATACGCAGTATTTT
CASSLLGSTDTQYF
>TRBJ2-3|TRBV7-6|NA|TRBD2
TGTGCCAGCAGCTTAGCTCCTCTAGCGGGGGTCACAGATACGCGGTATTTT
CASSLAPLAGVTDTRYF
>TRBJ1-1|TRBV11-3|NA|NA
TGTGCCAGCAGCTTTAATCCCGTTGGCACTGCAGCTTTCTTT
CASSFNPVGTAAFF
>TRBJ1-2|TRBV6-1|few|NA
TGTGCCAGCAGTGAAGCAGTGGGTAACTATGGCTACACCTTC
CASSEAVGNYGYTF
>TRBJ1-1|TRBV7-3|few|NA
TGTGCCAGCAGCGTACAGCGTAACACTGAAGCTTTCTTT
CASSVQRNTEAFF
>TRBJ2-2|TRBV11-3|NA|NA
TGTGCCAGCAGCCGTAGCAGGGGGAACACCGGGGAGCTGTTTTTT
CASSRSRGNTGELFF
>TRBJ2-7|TRBV7-2|NA|NA
TGTGCCAGCAGCCAGGGGGGTCTTAGCTCCTACGAGCAGTACTTC
CASSQGGLSSYEQYF
>TRBJ2-5|TRBV11-3|NA|NA
TGTGCCAGCAGCTTAGGAGCAGGGGGGAGTCAAGAGACCCAGTACTTC
CASSLGAGGSQETQYF
>TRBJ2-7|TRBV25-1|NA|TRBD1
TGTGCCAGCAGTGTAGGGGGCGGCGAGCAGTACTTC
CASSVGGGEQYF
>TRBJ2-3|TRBV4-2|NA|TRBD2
TGTGCCAGCAGCCGGGAAACTAGCGGAAGCACAGATACGCAGTATTTT
CASSRETSGSTDTQYF
>TRBJ1-3|TRBV6-2/TRBV6-3|few|NA
TGTGCCAGCAGTTACCGTGGGGCTGGAAACACCATATATTTT
CASSYRGAGNTIYF
>TRBJ1-3|TRBV5-4|NA|TRBD1
TGTGCCAGCAGCCCTGACCCACAGGGGTCGGGAAACACCATATATTTT
CASSPDPQGSGNTIYF
>TRBJ1-1|TRBV20-1|NA|NA
TGCAGTGCTGCCCCTACAGTGAACACTGAAGCTTTCTTT
CSAAPTVNTEAFF
>TRBJ2-1|TRBV27|few|TRBD2
TGTGCCAGCAGCCAACTAGCGGGGGGGCCGGGGGAGCAGTTCTTC
CASSQLAGGPGEQFF
>TRBJ2-3|TRBV10-3|NA|NA
TGTGCCATCGGGGGGAGCACAGATACGCAGTATTTT
CAIGGSTDTQYF
>TRBJ2-5|TRBV19|NA|NA
TGTGCCAGTAGTATAGTCAAAGGGGTCCAAGAGACCCAGTACTTC
CASSIVKGVQETQYF